A single T cell receptor (beta chain) is shown here with its context. Its antigen remains unidentified. TCR alpha and beta CDR3s were amplified from mRNA by semiquantitative ARM-PCR. Exponential amplification used communal superprimers after tagged nested gene-specific primers in ARM-PCR. First-round products served as template after exonuclease removal of nested primers. TCRdb itself ran the multiplex PCR reads through MiXCR, one entry per CDR3 protein. This sample yields approximately 4,300 distinct CDR3 sequences, of which roughly 74% are seen a single time; 25% to 35% belongs to the top ten. The data are from a study of relationships among human T cell subsets. The study's findings and limits: Some CD4+CD8+ double-positive cells may remain after bead sorting. Regulatory and Th2 subsets had few clones over 100 reads, unlike CD8+ cytotoxic cells.

With 7 bases removed from V and 2 bases from J, the gap between germline ends came to 16 bases. The CDR3 loop spans 15 amino acids. Per germline, CDR1 MNHEY and CDR2 SVGAGI. T cell subsets were isolated with magnetic beads coated with subset-specific monoclonal antibodies. This TCR derives from a man aged 35-49 years in good health. Sequences were obtained from total T cells sorted from blood. The chain uses TRBV6-5 and TRBJ2-3; D may be TRBD2 (6 bases). CDR3 sequence reads: CASNPGTHDTDTQYF. The CDR3 DNA reads as TGTGCCAGCAACCCCGGGACTCACGACACAGATACGCAGTATTTT.